Shown below are 3 T cell receptor beta chains from a single sample sequenced in a study of cytomegalovirus exposure and HLA in healthy donors. The PCR employed 60 Vbeta primers together with 13 Jbeta primers. The method was immunoSEQ multiplex PCR; TCRdb's version includes in-frame clones alone and lacks a portion of them. Of tens of thousands of clones listed, around 79% were seen once; the top ten hold around 15%. Sequences were obtained from PBMCs. Receptors originate from a woman aged 35 to 49 in good health and CMV-seropositive.

Here the CDR3 reads CSVVGGEPYEQYF. CDR3 DNA sequence: TGCAGCGTTGTGGGAGGGGAACCCTACGAGCAGTACTTC. V gene TRBV29-1 combines with J gene TRBJ2-7, with 7 bases lining up with TRBD2. The CDR3 covers 13 residues. Germline CDR1 and CDR2: SQVTM and ANQGSEA. The junction had 5 bases not matched to a gene; V was cut back by 4 bases and J by 2 bases.

The gene calls are TRBV6-5 and TRBJ2-5; D unclear. V lost 0 bases, J lost 8 bases, and 10 bases lay in between. Germline V gene data show CDR1 as MNHEY and CDR2 as SVGAGI. The CDR3 runs to 13 residues. The CDR3 spells CASSYSVQSTQYF. The DNA of the CDR3 is TGTGCCAGCAGTTACTCGGTACAGTCCACCCAGTACTTC.

This chain connects TRBV4-2 to TRBJ1-1; maybe TRBD1 (5 bases). Germline V gene sequence: CDR1 LGHNA, CDR2 YNFKEQ. V was cut by 0 bases and J by 5 bases, with 16 bases left in between. This CDR3 region has 16 residues. CDR3 protein: CASSQELGEEDTEAFF. The CDR3 nucleotides are TGTGCCAGCAGCCAAGAGTTAGGGGAGGAGGATACTGAAGCTTTCTTT.